A single T cell receptor beta chain is shown here with its context. A read error may produce the germline difference seen at one junction end. TCRdb ran MiXCR on the PCR reads and lists one entry per CDR3 protein. The table lists 84,000 or so distinct CDR3 sequences, roughly half of them singletons. The entry originates in a study of CDR3 diversity in severe acne. The CDR3 length is 16 residues. The germline V gene has CDR1 KGHSH and CDR2 LQKENI. V and J are TRBV18 and TRBJ1-1; 10 bases align to TRBD1. The sample taken for sequencing was blood. This clonotype was sampled from a male donor in good health, serving as a control. The CDR3 region is CASSPGTGAVSTEASF. CDR3 nucleotides: TGTGCCAGCTCCCCGGGGACAGGGGCTGTTAGCACTGAAGCTTCCTTC.